The TCR beta chain under discussion was sequenced for a study of OX40 agonist ivuxolimab in advanced cancers. With respect to the entire study: Ivuxolimab was an agonistic, fully human IgG2 monoclonal antibody directed against OX40 (CD134), a costimulatory receptor. Intravenous ivuxolimab was administered to patients every 2 weeks at six dose levels: 0.01, 0.1, 0.3, 1.5, 3 and 10 mg/kg. Of the 50 to 55 dose-escalation patients, hepatocellular carcinoma was present in some 19, melanoma in approximately 15, renal cell carcinoma in 9 and head and neck cancer in 9. The dose-escalation cohort was almost 85% male with a mean age of 60 years, ranging from roughly 23 to 90. Patients were allowed to have had prior anti-PD-1, anti-PD-L1 or anti-CTLA-4 therapy, and approximately 37% of the dose-escalation patients had been treated with checkpoint inhibitors. Partial responses occurred in three dose-escalation patients: two with cutaneous melanoma and one with hepatocellular carcinoma. The point of sequencing TCRbeta in the periphery was to test whether ivuxolimab changed TCR sequence diversity and drove clonal T-cell expansion. The paper describes the monotherapy dose-escalation part (N ≈ 49 patients) of the phase I trial of ivuxolimab.

Patients with autoimmune disease history or receiving systemic immunosuppression were excluded from the trial. In every dose cohort, peripheral blood was drawn for TCR sequencing at baseline, cycle 4 day 1, and cycle 7 day 1. The samples were drawn from a first-in-human, open-label, multicenter phase I dose-escalation trial of ivuxolimab. Adults with locally advanced or metastatic melanoma, renal cell carcinoma, hepatocellular carcinoma or head and neck squamous cell carcinoma were enrolled in the trial. Before TCR sequencing, CD4+ and CD8+ T cells were separately sorted from peripheral blood. Overall results and qualifications from the work: In the 0.1-3.0 mg/kg groups, partial responders were among the patients with the lowest normalized peripheral clonal expansion, particularly in CD8+ T cells. The antigen specificity of the clonally expanded peripheral T cells was not determined. After ivuxolimab, expanded clones were on average more numerous among CD8+ T cells than among CD4+ T cells. At doses of 0.1 to 3.0 mg/kg, clonal expansion of both CD4+ and CD8+ T cells in blood was seen between baseline and week 6. Low levels of normalized T-cell clonal expansion were also seen in some patients who did not respond.

To sequence the TCRbeta CDR3 region, genomic DNA was isolated from the sorted cells. The immunoSEQ Assay was used to sequence the TCRbeta CDR3 regions. In TCRdb, the immuneACCESS table is reduced to in-frame sequences with V and J assigned. These tables do not hold every clone; where another copy was compared, an unresolved V gene accounts for under half, and the others remain unexplained. The sample table holds about 33,000 clones, of which roughly 89% were seen once. Of the sample, roughly 0.92% is held by the ten largest clones. Of note for this clone: Its antigen specificity is not known. No much larger clone exists at a distance of one base, and base qualities are not known. The sample carries other DNA sequences with the same CDR3.

V is pared back by 0 bases and J by 4 bases, with 10 bases lying between the germline termini. In the germline V gene, CDR1 corresponds to SGDLS and CDR2 to YYNGEE. Inclusive of the bounding cysteine and phenylalanine, the CDR3 is 14 residues long. Only the CDR3 portion is preserved as DNA: 42 bases, with reading frame beginning at the first base. Rearrangement joined TRBV9 to TRBJ1-2; a confident D gene designation cannot be given. The material was CD4+ or CD8+ T cells sorted from blood, obtained in a trial of the OX40 agonist ivuxolimab. The clonotype comes from an adult with an advanced solid tumor such as melanoma, head and neck, liver or kidney cancer. The CDR3 has the sequence CASSVATNPYGYTF. The DNA sequence follows: TGTGCCAGCAGCGTAGCTACGAACCCCTATGGCTACACCTTC.